The clone carrying this T cell receptor beta chain was recorded many times. TCRdb reprocessed the 5' RACE reads via MiXCR and lists one record per CDR3 protein. The sample contains some 500,000 distinct CDR3 sequences, roughly 12% of which appear only once. This entry belongs to a study of T cells after yellow fever vaccination. Germline lookup yields CDR1 SGHDT and CDR2 YYEEEE. V lost 5 bases to trimming and J lost 7 bases, with 10 bases between them. This CDR3 region has 12 residues. The TCR was taken from a man aged 25 to 40 who received the YFV17D yellow fever vaccine. J is TRBJ2-1 and V is TRBV5-6; D not certain. The source material was PBMCs, sampled on the day of the yellow fever booster vaccination. CDR3 in amino acids: CASSSPGNEQFF. The CDR3 DNA follows: TGTGCCAGCAGTTCCCCAGGTAATGAGCAGTTCTTC.